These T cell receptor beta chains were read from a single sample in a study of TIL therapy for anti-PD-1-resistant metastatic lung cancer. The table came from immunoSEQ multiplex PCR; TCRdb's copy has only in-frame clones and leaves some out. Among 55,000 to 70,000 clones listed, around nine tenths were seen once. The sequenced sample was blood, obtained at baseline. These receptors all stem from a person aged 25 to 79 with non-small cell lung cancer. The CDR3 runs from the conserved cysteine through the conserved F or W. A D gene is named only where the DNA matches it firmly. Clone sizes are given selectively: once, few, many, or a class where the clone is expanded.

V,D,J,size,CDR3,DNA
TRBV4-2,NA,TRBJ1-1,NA,CASSQDTGGITEAFF,TGTGCCAGCAGCCAAGATACGGGTGGGATTACTGAAGCTTTCTTT
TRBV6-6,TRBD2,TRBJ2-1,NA,CASSQLAGVKNEQFF,TGTGCCAGCAGCCAACTAGCGGGAGTCAAAAATGAGCAGTTCTTC
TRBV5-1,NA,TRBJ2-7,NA,CASSLGGPIEQYF,TGCGCCAGCAGCCTGGGGGGCCCCATCGAGCAGTACTTC
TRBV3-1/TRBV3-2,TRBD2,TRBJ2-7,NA,CASSQEGGRDEQYF,TGTGCCAGCAGCCAAGAGGGAGGGAGAGACGAGCAGTACTTC
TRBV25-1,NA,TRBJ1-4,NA,CASSLGLIEEKLFF,TGTGCCAGCAGCCTTGGACTGATTGAGGAAAAACTGTTTTTT
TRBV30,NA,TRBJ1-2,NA,CAWSMAYGYTF,TGTGCCTGGAGTATGGCCTATGGCTACACCTTC
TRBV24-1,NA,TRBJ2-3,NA,CATSDSVRTTVTDTQYF,TGTGCCACCAGTGATTCAGTCAGGACTACAGTCACAGATACGCAGTATTTT
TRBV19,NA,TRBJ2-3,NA,CASSTTGMGTDTQYF,TGTGCCAGTAGCACAACAGGGATGGGGACAGATACGCAGTATTTT
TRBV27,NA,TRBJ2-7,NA,CASRRLGGGSSYEQYF,TGTGCCAGCAGGCGTCTTGGGGGCGGGAGCTCCTACGAGCAGTACTTC
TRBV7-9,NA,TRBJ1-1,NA,CASRGVGTEAFF,TGTGCCAGCAGGGGTGTGGGGACTGAAGCTTTCTTT
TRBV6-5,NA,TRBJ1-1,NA,CASSYSRGYTEAFF,TGTGCCAGCAGTTACTCTAGGGGCTACACTGAAGCTTTCTTT
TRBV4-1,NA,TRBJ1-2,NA,CASSQVIGGRGGYTF,TGCGCCAGCAGCCAAGTAATAGGGGGGCGGGGTGGCTACACCTTC
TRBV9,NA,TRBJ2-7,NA,CASSGPDHYEQYF,TGTGCCAGCAGCGGGCCGGACCACTACGAGCAGTACTTC
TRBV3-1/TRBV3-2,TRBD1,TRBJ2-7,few,CASSHGQGWDEQYF,TGTGCCAGCAGCCACGGACAGGGGTGGGACGAGCAGTACTTC
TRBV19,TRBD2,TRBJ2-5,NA,CASSGLAGGPGETQYF,TGTGCCAGTAGTGGACTAGCGGGAGGGCCGGGTGAGACCCAGTACTTC
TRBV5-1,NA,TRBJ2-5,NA,CASSPRTRGVETQYF,TGCGCCAGCAGCCCCCGGACAAGGGGGGTAGAGACCCAGTACTTC
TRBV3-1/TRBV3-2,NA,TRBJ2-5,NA,CASSYIYRQQQETQYF,TGTGCCAGCAGTTACATTTACCGGCAGCAACAAGAGACCCAGTACTTC
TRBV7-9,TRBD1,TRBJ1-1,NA,CARDPIGDREAEAFF,TGTGCCAGGGACCCGATCGGGGACAGGGAGGCTGAAGCTTTCTTT
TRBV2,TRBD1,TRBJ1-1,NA,CASSPRTGGNTEAFF,TGTGCCAGCAGCCCCCGAACAGGGGGGAACACTGAAGCTTTCTTT
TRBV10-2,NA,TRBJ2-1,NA,CASTWGFSLQGSYNEQFF,TGCGCCAGCACTTGGGGTTTTTCCCTCCAAGGGTCCTACAATGAGCAGTTCTTC
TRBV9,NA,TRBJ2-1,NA,CASSSQTGERYNEQFF,TGTGCCAGCAGCTCTCAAACCGGGGAGAGGTACAATGAGCAGTTCTTC
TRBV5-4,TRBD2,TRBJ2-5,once,CASSLGGVAGVETQYF,TGTGCCAGCAGCTTGGGGGGAGTAGCGGGAGTAGAGACCCAGTACTTC
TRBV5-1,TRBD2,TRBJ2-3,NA,CASSSERLAGDTQYF,TGCGCCAGCAGCTCCGAGAGACTAGCGGGGGATACGCAGTATTTT
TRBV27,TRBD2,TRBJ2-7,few,CASSLGLAGVHEQYF,TGTGCCAGCAGTTTGGGACTAGCGGGAGTCCACGAGCAGTACTTC
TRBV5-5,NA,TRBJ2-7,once,CASSLLLDIAFDEQYF,TGTGCCAGCAGCTTGTTACTGGACATAGCATTCGACGAGCAGTACTTC
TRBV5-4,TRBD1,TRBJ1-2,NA,CASSAGQAVANYGYTF,TGTGCCAGCAGCGCGGGACAGGCAGTAGCTAACTATGGCTACACCTTC
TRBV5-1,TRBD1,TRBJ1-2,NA,CASSSTGGLGYGYTF,TGCGCCAGCAGCTCGACAGGGGGCCTAGGGTATGGCTACACCTTC
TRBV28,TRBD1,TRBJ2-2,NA,CASSPLGQGPGELFF,TGTGCCAGCAGTCCCCTTGGACAGGGGCCCGGGGAGCTGTTTTTT
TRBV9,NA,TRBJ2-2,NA,CASSVRAGELFF,TGTGCCAGCAGCGTCAGGGCCGGGGAGCTGTTTTTT
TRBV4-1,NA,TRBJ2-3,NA,CASSQVARGSTDTQYF,TGCGCCAGCAGCCAAGTCGCGCGGGGAAGCACAGATACGCAGTATTTT
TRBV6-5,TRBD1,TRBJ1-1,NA,CASSRTGGSEAFF,TGTGCCAGCAGTCGGACAGGGGGAAGTGAAGCTTTCTTT
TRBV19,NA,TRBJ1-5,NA,CASSMLIDSNQPQHF,TGTGCCAGTAGTATGTTAATCGATAGCAATCAGCCCCAGCATTTT
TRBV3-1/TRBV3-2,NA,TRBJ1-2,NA,CASSPSRTALYGYTF,TGTGCCAGCAGCCCATCCAGGACAGCCCTCTATGGCTACACCTTC
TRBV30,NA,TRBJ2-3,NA,CAWNVISLHPYF,TGTGCCTGGAATGTAATTTCCCTTCACCCGTATTTT
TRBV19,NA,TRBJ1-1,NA,CASSPLDRDSTEAFF,TGTGCCAGTAGTCCTCTCGACCGGGACTCCACTGAAGCTTTCTTT
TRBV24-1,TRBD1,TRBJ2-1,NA,CATRDRGGYNEQFF,TGTGCCACCAGAGACAGGGGTGGATACAATGAGCAGTTCTTC
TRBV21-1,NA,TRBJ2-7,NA,CASSKELAGVYEQYF,TGTGCCAGCAGCAAAGAACTAGCGGGAGTATACGAGCAGTACTTC
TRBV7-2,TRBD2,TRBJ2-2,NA,CASSPWTSGTGELFF,TGTGCCAGCAGCCCCTGGACTAGCGGGACCGGGGAGCTGTTTTTT
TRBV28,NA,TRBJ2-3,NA,CASSPRLADTQYF,TGTGCCAGCAGTCCTCGACTAGCAGATACGCAGTATTTT
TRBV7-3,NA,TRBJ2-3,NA,CATSWGGTDTQYF,TGTGCCACCTCTTGGGGGGGCACAGATACGCAGTATTTT
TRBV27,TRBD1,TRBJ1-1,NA,CASSFLGQATEAFF,TGTGCCAGCAGTTTCCTCGGACAGGCCACTGAAGCTTTCTTT
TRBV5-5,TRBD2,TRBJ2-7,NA,CASSSPGLAGGHYEQYF,TGTGCCAGCAGCTCCCCCGGACTAGCGGGGGGCCACTACGAGCAGTACTTC
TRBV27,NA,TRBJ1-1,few,CASSLYGLMTPEAFF,TGTGCCAGCAGTTTATACGGGCTTATGACTCCTGAAGCTTTCTTT
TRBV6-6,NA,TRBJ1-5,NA,CASSSRPSNQPQHF,TGTGCCAGCAGTTCCCGGCCTAGCAATCAGCCCCAGCATTTT
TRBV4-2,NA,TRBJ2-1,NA,CASSQDLSEKQFF,TGTGCCAGCAGCCAAGATTTGTCGGAGAAGCAGTTCTTC